This is a list of T cell receptor beta chains from one sample in a study of blood T cell repertoires in COVID-19. Sequenced by immunoSEQ multiplex PCR; TCRdb stores in-frame clones only, minus some. This sample yields under 200,000 clones, of which 79% are seen a single time; around 16% belongs to the top ten. The sequenced sample consisted of peripheral blood. The receptor source for this set is a man aged 60 to 75 with active or convalescent COVID-19. CDR3s include the opening cysteine and the closing phenylalanine or tryptophan. Each record gives: V gene, D gene, J gene, CDR3 protein. A D gene is named only where the DNA matches it firmly.

V: TRBV3-1/TRBV3-2; D: TRBD2; J: TRBJ2-7; CDR3: CASSQCGSGRVEQYF
V: TRBV30; D: TRBD1; J: TRBJ1-6; CDR3: CAQRDSTNSPLHF
V: TRBV5-4; D: .; J: TRBJ2-2; CDR3: CASSPDLNTGELFF
V: TRBV24-1; D: TRBD1; J: TRBJ1-1; CDR3: CATSDFGTDRAFF
V: TRBV18; D: .; J: TRBJ2-3; CDR3: CASSPGSSDTQYF
V: TRBV11-3; D: .; J: TRBJ2-7; CDR3: CASSLTGKEQYF
V: TRBV7-2; D: TRBD1; J: TRBJ2-1; CDR3: CASSHRLGQGASDEQFF
V: TRBV14; D: TRBD2; J: TRBJ2-1; CDR3: CASSFERDYYNEQFF
V: TRBV5-8; D: TRBD2; J: TRBJ2-1; CDR3: CASSLEAGRSSYNEQFF
V: TRBV19; D: TRBD2; J: TRBJ2-1; CDR3: CASRDKAGGAYNEQFF
V: TRBV7-2; D: TRBD2; J: TRBJ2-1; CDR3: CASSLDKRGNEQFF
V: TRBV3-1/TRBV3-2; D: .; J: TRBJ2-7; CDR3: CASSQIASSYEQYF
V: TRBV6-2/TRBV6-3; D: .; J: TRBJ2-2; CDR3: CASSRQAGELFF
V: TRBV18; D: TRBD1; J: TRBJ2-5; CDR3: CASSPKDRGQFVETQYF
V: TRBV27; D: .; J: TRBJ1-4; CDR3: CASSRDSEKLFF
V: TRBV5-4; D: TRBD2; J: TRBJ2-3; CDR3: CASSPWLAGGPDTQYF
V: TRBV5-4; D: TRBD1; J: TRBJ2-5; CDR3: CASSAAQGAKETQYF
V: TRBV4-2; D: TRBD2; J: TRBJ2-1; CDR3: CASSPRPSGGSYNEQFF
V: TRBV27; D: TRBD1; J: TRBJ1-5; CDR3: CASSFRDRENQPQHF
V: TRBV2; D: TRBD1; J: TRBJ2-5; CDR3: CASSVRTGQGETQYF
V: TRBV29-1; D: TRBD1; J: TRBJ1-4; CDR3: CSVSTGGEGTNEKLFF
V: TRBV28; D: .; J: TRBJ2-1; CDR3: CASSSSLASSYNEQFF
V: TRBV27; D: .; J: TRBJ2-7; CDR3: CASRQPPGWQYF
V: TRBV5-1; D: TRBD2; J: TRBJ2-5; CDR3: CASSPKGTSGTQETQYF
V: TRBV6-6; D: .; J: TRBJ1-3; CDR3: CASSYQGSGNTIYF
V: TRBV18; D: .; J: TRBJ2-1; CDR3: CASSPLRNNEQFF